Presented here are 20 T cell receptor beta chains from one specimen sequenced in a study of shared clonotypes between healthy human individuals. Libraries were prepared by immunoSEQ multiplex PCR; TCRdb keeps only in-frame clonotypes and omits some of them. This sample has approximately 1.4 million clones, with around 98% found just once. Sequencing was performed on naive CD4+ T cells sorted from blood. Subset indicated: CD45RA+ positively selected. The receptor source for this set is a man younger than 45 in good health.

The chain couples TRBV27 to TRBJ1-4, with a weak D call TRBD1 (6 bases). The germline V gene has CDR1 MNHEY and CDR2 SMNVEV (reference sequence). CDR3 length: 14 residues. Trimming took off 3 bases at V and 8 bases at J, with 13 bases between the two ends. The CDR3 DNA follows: TGTGCCAGCAGTTTCCAGGGGTCGGGGGAAAAACTGTTTTTT. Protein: CASSFQGSGEKLFF. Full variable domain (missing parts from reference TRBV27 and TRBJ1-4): EAQVTQNPRYLITVTGKKLTVTCSQNMNHEYMSWYRQDPGLGLRQIYYSMNVEVTDKGDVPEGYKVSRKEKRNFPLILESPSPNQTSLYFCASSFQGSGEKLFFGSGTQLSVL.

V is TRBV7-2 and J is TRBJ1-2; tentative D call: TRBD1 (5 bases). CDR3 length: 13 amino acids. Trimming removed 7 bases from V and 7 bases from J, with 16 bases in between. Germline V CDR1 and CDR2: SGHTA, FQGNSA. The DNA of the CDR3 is TGTGCCAGCACCTACACCGGACATTTTGGCTACACCTTC. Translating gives CASTYTGHFGYTF.

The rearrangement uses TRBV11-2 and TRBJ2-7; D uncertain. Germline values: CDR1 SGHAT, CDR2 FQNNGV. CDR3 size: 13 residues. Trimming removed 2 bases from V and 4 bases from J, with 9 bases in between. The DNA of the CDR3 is TGTGCCAGCAGCTTAATGCAGCGATACGAGCAGTACTTC. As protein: CASSLMQRYEQYF.

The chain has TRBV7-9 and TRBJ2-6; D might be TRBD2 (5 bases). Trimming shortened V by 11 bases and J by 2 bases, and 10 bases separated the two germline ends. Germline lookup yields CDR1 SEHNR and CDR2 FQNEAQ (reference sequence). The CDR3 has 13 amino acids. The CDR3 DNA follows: TGTGCCCGTGGACTCGCTGGGGCCAACGTCCTGACTTTC. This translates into CARGLAGANVLTF.

The DNA of the CDR3 is TGTGCCAGCAGCAGGACAGGGGTATCGACCTACGAGCAGTACTTC. This sequence encodes CASSRTGVSTYEQYF. This chain joins TRBV7-2 and TRBJ2-7, with TRBD1 matching over 9 bases. The V gene end was trimmed by 5 bases and the J gene end by 2 bases; junction bases not matched to a gene: 7. Germline V gives CDR1 SGHTA, CDR2 FQGNSA. The CDR3 runs 15 residues.

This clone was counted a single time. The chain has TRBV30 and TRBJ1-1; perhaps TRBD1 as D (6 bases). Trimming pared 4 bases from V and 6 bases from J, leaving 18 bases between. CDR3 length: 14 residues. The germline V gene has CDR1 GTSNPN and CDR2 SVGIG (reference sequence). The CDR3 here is CAWKSEGGSAEAFF. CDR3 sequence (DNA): TGTGCCTGGAAGAGTGAGGGGGGTAGCGCTGAAGCTTTCTTT.

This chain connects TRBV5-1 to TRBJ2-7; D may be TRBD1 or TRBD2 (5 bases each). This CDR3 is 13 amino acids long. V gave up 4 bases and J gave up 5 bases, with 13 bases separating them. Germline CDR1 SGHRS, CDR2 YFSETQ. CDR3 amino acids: CASSTGLRDEQYF. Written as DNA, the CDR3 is TGCGCCAGCAGCACAGGACTTCGGGACGAGCAGTACTTC.

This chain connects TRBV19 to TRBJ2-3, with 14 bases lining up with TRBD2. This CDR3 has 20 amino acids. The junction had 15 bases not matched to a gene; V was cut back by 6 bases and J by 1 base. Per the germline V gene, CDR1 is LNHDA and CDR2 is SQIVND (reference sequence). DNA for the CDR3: TGTGCCAGTAGAGCCCCCCCGGGACTAGCGGGAGATTGGGGCACAGATACGCAGTATTTT. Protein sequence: CASRAPPGLAGDWGTDTQYF. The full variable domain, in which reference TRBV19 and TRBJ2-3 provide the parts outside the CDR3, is DGGITQSPKYLFRKEGQNVTLSCEQNLNHDAMYWYRQDPGQGLRLIYYSQIVNDFQKGDIAEGYSVSREKKESFPLTVTSAQKNPTAFYLCASRAPPGLAGDWGTDTQYFGPGTRLTVL.

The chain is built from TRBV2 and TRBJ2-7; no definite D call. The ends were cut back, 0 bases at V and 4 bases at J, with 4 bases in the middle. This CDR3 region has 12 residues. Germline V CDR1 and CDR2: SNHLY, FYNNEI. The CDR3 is CASSEAVYEQYF. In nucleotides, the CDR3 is TGTGCCAGCAGTGAAGCCGTTTACGAGCAGTACTTC.

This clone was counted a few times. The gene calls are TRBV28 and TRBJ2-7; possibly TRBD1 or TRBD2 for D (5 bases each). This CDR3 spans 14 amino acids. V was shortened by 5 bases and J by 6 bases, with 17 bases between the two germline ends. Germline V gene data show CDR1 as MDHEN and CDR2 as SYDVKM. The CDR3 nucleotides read TGTGCCAGCAGTCCCCCGGGGCGGGCGGGCGAGCAGTACTTC. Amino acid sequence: CASSPPGRAGEQYF.

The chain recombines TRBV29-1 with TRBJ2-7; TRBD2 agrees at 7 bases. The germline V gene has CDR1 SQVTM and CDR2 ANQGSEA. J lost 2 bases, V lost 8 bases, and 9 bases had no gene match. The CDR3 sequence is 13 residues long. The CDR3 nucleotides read TGCAGCTACTCGTCAGGACTAGCCTACGAGCAGTACTTC. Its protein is CSYSSGLAYEQYF.

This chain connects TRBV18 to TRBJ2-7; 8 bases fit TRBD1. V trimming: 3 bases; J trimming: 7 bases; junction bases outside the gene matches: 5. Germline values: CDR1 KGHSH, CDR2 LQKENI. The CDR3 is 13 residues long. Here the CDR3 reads CASSPDREWEQYF. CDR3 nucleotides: TGTGCCAGCTCACCGGACAGGGAGTGGGAGCAGTACTTC.

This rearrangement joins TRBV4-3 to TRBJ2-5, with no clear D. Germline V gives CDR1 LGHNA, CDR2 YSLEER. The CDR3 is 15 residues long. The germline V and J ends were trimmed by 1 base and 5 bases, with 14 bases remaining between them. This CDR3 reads CASSQGSALGETQYF. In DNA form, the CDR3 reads TGCGCCAGCAGCCAAGGATCGGCCCTGGGGGAGACCCAGTACTTC.

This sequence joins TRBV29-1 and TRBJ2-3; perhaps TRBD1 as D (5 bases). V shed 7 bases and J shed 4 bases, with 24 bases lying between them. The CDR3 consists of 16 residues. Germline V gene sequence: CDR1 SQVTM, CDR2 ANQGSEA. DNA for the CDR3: TGCAGCGCCCCAGCCGGCCAGGGATGGCCCCCAGATACGCAGTATTTT. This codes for CSAPAGQGWPPDTQYF.

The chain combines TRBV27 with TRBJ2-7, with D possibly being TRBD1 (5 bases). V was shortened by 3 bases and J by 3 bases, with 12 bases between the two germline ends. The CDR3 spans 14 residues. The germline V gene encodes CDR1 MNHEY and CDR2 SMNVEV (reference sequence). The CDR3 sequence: CASSFSTANYEQYF. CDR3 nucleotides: TGTGCCAGCAGTTTCTCGACAGCGAACTACGAGCAGTACTTC.

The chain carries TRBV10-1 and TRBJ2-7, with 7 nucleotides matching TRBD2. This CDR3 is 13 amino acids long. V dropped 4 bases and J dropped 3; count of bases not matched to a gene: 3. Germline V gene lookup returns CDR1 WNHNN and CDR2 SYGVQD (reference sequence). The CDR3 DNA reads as TGCGCCAGCAGTGCCGGGAGGAACTACGAGCAGTACTTC. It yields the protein CASSAGRNYEQYF.

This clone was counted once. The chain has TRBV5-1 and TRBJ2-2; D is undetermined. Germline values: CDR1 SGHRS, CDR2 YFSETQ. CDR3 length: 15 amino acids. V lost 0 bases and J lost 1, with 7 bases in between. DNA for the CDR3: TGCGCCAGCAGCTTGGAGGCAGGGAACACCGGGGAGCTGTTTTTT. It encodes CASSLEAGNTGELFF.

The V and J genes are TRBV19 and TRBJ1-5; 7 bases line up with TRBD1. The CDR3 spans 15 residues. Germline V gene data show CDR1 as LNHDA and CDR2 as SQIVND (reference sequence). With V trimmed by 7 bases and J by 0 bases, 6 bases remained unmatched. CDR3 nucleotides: TGTGCCAGTACCATGGGGACAGTTAGCAATCAGCCCCAGCATTTT. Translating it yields CASTMGTVSNQPQHF.

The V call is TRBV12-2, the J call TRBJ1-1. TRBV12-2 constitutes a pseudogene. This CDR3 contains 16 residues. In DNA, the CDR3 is TGTGCAAGTCGCTTCTGGGCCGGGGGGCTGGACACTGAAGCTTTCTTT. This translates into CASRFWAGGLDTEAFF.

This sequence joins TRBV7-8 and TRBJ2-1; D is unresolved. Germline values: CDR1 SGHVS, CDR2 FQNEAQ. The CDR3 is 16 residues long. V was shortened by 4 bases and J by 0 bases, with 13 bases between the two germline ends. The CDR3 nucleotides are TGTGCCAGCAGCTCGATAATTGTGAGCTCCTACAATGAGCAGTTCTTC. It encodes CASSSIIVSSYNEQFF.